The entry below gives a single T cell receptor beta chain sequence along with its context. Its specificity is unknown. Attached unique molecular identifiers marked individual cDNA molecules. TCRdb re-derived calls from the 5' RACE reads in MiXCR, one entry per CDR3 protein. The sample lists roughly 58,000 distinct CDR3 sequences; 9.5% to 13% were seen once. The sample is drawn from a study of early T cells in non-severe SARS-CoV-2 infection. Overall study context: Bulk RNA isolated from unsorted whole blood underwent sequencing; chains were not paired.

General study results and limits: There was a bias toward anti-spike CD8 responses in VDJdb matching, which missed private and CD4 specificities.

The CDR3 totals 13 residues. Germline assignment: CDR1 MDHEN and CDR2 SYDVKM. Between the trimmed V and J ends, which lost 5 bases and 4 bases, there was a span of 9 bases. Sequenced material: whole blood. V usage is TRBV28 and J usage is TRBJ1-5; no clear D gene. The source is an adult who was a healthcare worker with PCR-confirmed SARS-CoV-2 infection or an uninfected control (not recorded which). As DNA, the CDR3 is TGTGCCAGCAGTCGGGATTTAAATCAGCCCCAGCATTTT. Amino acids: CASSRDLNQPQHF.